These T cell receptor beta chains were read from a single sample in a study of Ad26.COV2.S vaccination and SARS-CoV-2 variants. Clones were sequenced by immunoSEQ multiplex PCR, and TCRdb holds only the in-frame ones, with some missing. The sample gives about 680,000 clones, around 89% of which show up once; roughly 1.5% is in the top ten. Here the sequenced sample was peripheral blood, taken in a trial of Ad26.COV2.S vaccine versus placebo. These receptors were obtained from a person between 18 and 59 years old who received the Ad26.COV2.S COVID-19 vaccine or a placebo. CDR3s leave out the opening cysteine and the closing phenylalanine or tryptophan.

J | V | CDR3
TRBJ2-1 | TRBV11-3 | ASSLGFNEQF
TRBJ2-2 | TRBV7-8 | ASSPLSGELF
TRBJ2-7 | TRBV12-3/TRBV12-4 | ASSLDPLEQY
TRBJ2-5 | TRBV5-5 | ASSVGLAGQETQY
TRBJ2-2 | TRBV24-1 | ATSRTGELF
TRBJ2-1 | TRBV24-1 | ATSGSREQF
TRBJ1-2 | TRBV21-1 | ASSKPWTFGYT
TRBJ2-5 | TRBV30 | AWSVADQETQY
TRBJ1-2 | TRBV3-1/TRBV3-2 | ASSQGGPGSGNYGYT
TRBJ2-7 | TRBV12-3/TRBV12-4 | ASSLYPRAEQY
TRBJ1-3 | TRBV28 | ASRVTGNTIY
TRBJ2-7 | TRBV6-5 | ASSYSGRPPYEQY
TRBJ1-2 | TRBV10-1 | ASSESSRSHGYT
TRBJ2-1 | TRBV7-2 | ASSWEGGYNEQF
TRBJ2-7 | TRBV12-3/TRBV12-4 | ASSKSYEQY
TRBJ2-7 | TRBV27 | ASSLTGQGYEQY
TRBJ1-1 | TRBV10-3 | AISPEGNTEAF
TRBJ2-3 | TRBV7-2 | ASSLERIGPIRRY
TRBJ1-2 | TRBV9 | ASSPEVGGYT
TRBJ1-5 | TRBV6-6 | ASSYPGQNNQPQH
TRBJ1-1 | TRBV9 | ASSVGGWTVVGTEAF
TRBJ2-7 | TRBV30 | AWSRLAGVYEQY
TRBJ2-4 | TRBV3-1/TRBV3-2 | ASSPQGRKVIQY
TRBJ1-5 | TRBV3-1/TRBV3-2 | ASSQEGSRNQPQH
TRBJ1-1 | TRBV18 | ASSPPFSKNTEAF
TRBJ2-5 | TRBV4-1 | ASSQDRRGGETQY
TRBJ2-2 | TRBV18 | ASSHEGPGLTGELF
TRBJ2-3 | TRBV30 | AWSEGASAQY
TRBJ2-2 | TRBV27 | ASSSGTSGRTGELF
TRBJ1-4 | TRBV6-1 | ASSGKTSPTNEKLF
TRBJ2-1 | TRBV6-4 | ASLHRHLGDEQF
TRBJ1-5 | TRBV6-5 | ASSSSWASNQPQH
TRBJ2-5 | TRBV5-6 | ASSLVGPQETQY
TRBJ2-1 | TRBV5-6 | ASLLLGWSGELSQF
TRBJ2-5 | TRBV18 | ASSPLTGVQETQY
TRBJ2-3 | TRBV7-9 | ASSSWTSTDTQY
TRBJ1-2 | TRBV18 | ASSRDRVFDGYT
TRBJ1-3 | TRBV2 | ASRPWGGARGNTIY
TRBJ1-3 | TRBV7-2 | ASSPQESGNTIY
TRBJ2-7 | TRBV11-2 | ASSLMAAISYEQY
TRBJ2-6 | TRBV30 | AWRLTGGTSGANVLT
TRBJ1-1 | TRBV27 | ASSFGTAGNTEAF
TRBJ2-3 | TRBV18 | ASSPGSTDTQY
TRBJ2-7 | TRBV5-4 | ASSGTYEQY
TRBJ2-3 | TRBV7-8 | ASSLVGRGQLRTDTQY
TRBJ1-4 | TRBV7-2 | ASSFGGPNEKLF
TRBJ1-2 | TRBV5-6 | ASSLKRVMDYGYT
TRBJ2-2 | TRBV5-1 | ASSDPGTSGGTGELF
TRBJ2-7 | TRBV5-1 | ASSPDRGMYEQY
TRBJ2-3 | TRBV7-3 | ASSLTKGWGTDTQY
TRBJ2-1 | TRBV7-2 | ASTLQPGTHYNEQF
TRBJ1-1 | TRBV7-9 | ASSVSVGTEAF
TRBJ2-7 | TRBV5-6 | ASGLLGGYEQY
TRBJ2-5 | TRBV5-6 | ASSLWGAQETQY
TRBJ2-7 | TRBV12-3/TRBV12-4 | ASRQGSYEQY
TRBJ2-7 | TRBV6-2/TRBV6-3 | ASSSPRDVY
TRBJ2-1 | TRBV11-2 | ASSPYNEQF
TRBJ1-6 | TRBV18 | ASSPAGTGSPLH
TRBJ1-5 | TRBV7-2 | ASSLVVSPQGWDQPQH
TRBJ2-1 | TRBV10-2 | ASSRDSPLYEQF